Following are 22 T cell receptor beta chains from one sample sequenced in a study of early T cells in non-severe SARS-CoV-2 infection. Each CDR3 protein gets one entry after TCRdb re-called the 5' RACE reads with MiXCR. The table lists about 67,000 distinct CDR3 sequences, under 14% of them singletons. Sequencing was performed on whole blood. Receptors originate from an adult who was a healthcare worker with PCR-confirmed SARS-CoV-2 infection or an uninfected control (not recorded which).

The genes are TRBV4-2 and TRBJ1-4; possible D gene TRBD1, 5 bases. Germline V lookup: CDR1 LGHNA, CDR2 YNFKEQ. The V end was cut by 4 bases, the J end by 4 bases, with 13 bases between. This CDR3 spans 15 amino acids. Written as DNA, the CDR3 is TGTGCCAGCAGCCGATGGGCAGGGAGTAATGAAAAACTGTTTTTT. It specifies CASSRWAGSNEKLFF.

The chain joins TRBV12-5 to TRBJ2-3; the D is unclear. This CDR3 comprises 13 residues. From germline, CDR1 is LGHNT and CDR2 FRNRAP. V was pared by 1 base and J by 3 bases, with 5 bases between. The CDR3 sequence: CASGLEGTDTQYF. In DNA form, the CDR3 reads TGTGCTAGTGGTTTGGAGGGTACAGATACGCAGTATTTT.

This clonotype was counted ten times or more. V usage is TRBV6-1 and J usage is TRBJ2-3; 9 nucleotides agree with TRBD2. Trimming at V came to 3 bases and at J to 3 bases, leaving 4 bases not matched to a gene. CDR3 length equals 15 residues. Germline V gene lookup returns CDR1 MNHNS and CDR2 SASEGT. The CDR3 spells CASSDAGGQTDTQYF. CDR3 sequence (DNA): TGTGCCAGCAGTGATGCGGGGGGGCAGACAGATACGCAGTATTTT.

This clonotype was found a few times. This rearrangement joins TRBV7-2 to TRBJ1-2; D uncertain. The CDR3 sequence is 12 residues long. V was clipped by 5 bases and J by 5 bases, with 9 bases between them. CDR1 and CDR2 (germline): SGHTA, FQGNSA. The CDR3 DNA reads TGTGCCAGCAGCATGACCGGTTATGGCTACACCTTC. Protein sequence: CASSMTGYGYTF.

This clonotype was counted many times. The chain links TRBV11-2 to TRBJ2-2; 9 bases map to TRBD2. Germline assignment: CDR1 SGHAT and CDR2 FQNNGV. J gave up 0 bases and V 5 bases, and 10 bases lay outside the gene matches. CDR3 length: 18 amino acids. The CDR3 DNA sequence: TGTGCCAGCAGCGTAGGGGACCCTAGCGGGACGAACACCGGGGAGCTGTTTTTT. Translated, it gives CASSVGDPSGTNTGELFF.

This clonotype has a count of ten or more. V usage is TRBV7-3 and J usage is TRBJ2-3; D not certain. Trimming stripped 4 bases from V and 5 bases from J, with 7 bases between. The CDR3 runs to 12 residues. Germline V gives CDR1 SGHTA, CDR2 FQGTGA. CDR3 coding DNA: TGTGCCAGCAGCTCCGGGTTAGATACGCAGTATTTT. The encoded protein is CASSSGLDTQYF.

The rearrangement links TRBV5-6 to TRBJ2-7; 13 positions agree with TRBD2. The ends lost 1 base at V and 7 bases at J; junction bases unmatched: 11. Germline-derived CDR1 and CDR2 are SGHDT and YYEEEE. The CDR3 loop spans 17 amino acids. The CDR3 DNA reads TGTGCCAGCAGCTTGCCCCAACTAGCGGGAGGGCCAGAGGAGCAGTACTTC. Its protein product is CASSLPQLAGGPEEQYF.

Many counts were recorded for this clonotype. The chain has TRBV28 and TRBJ2-7; 10 bases are shared with TRBD2. This CDR3 comprises 16 residues. Per the germline V gene, CDR1 is MDHEN and CDR2 is SYDVKM. The V and J ends lost 3 bases and 2 bases, in that order; junction bases with no gene match: 7. The CDR3 DNA follows: TGTGCCAGCAGTTTCGATCTTAGCGGGAGGACCTACGAGCAGTACTTC. Its protein product is CASSFDLSGRTYEQYF.

This clonotype has ten or more counts. The gene calls are TRBV12-3 or TRBV12-4 and TRBJ2-3; D ambiguous. CDR3 length equals 19 residues. Between the trimmed V and J ends, which lost 7 bases and 2 bases, there was a span of 28 bases. The CDR3 here is CASTLTEQITPAVTDTQYF. The CDR3 DNA reads as TGTGCCAGCACCCTCACTGAACAAATCACCCCTGCCGTCACAGATACGCAGTATTTT.

At least ten counts were recorded for this clonotype. The chain combines TRBV7-2 with TRBJ2-7, with TRBD2 identical over 7 bases. The trim removed 5 bases at V and 2 bases at J, leaving 6 bases unmatched. This CDR3 has 14 residues. Germline V gene sequence: CDR1 SGHTA, CDR2 FQGNSA. DNA of the CDR3: TGTGCCAGCAGCACCGGACTAGGGACCTACGAGCAGTACTTC. This encodes CASSTGLGTYEQYF.

This clonotype was counted at least ten times. This chain uses TRBV2 with TRBJ2-1; D is possibly TRBD2 (6 bases). In germline, CDR1 is SNHLY, CDR2 FYNNEI. This CDR3 has 17 amino acids. V lost 9 bases to trimming and J lost 5 bases, with 26 bases between them. Here the CDR3 reads CARTSGLLETSHNEQFF. The CDR3 DNA sequence: TGTGCCAGGACGTCTGGTCTCCTCGAGACTAGTCACAATGAGCAGTTCTTC.

J is TRBJ2-5 and V is TRBV2; 14 nucleotides agree with TRBD2. Per germline, CDR1 SNHLY and CDR2 FYNNEI. V was clipped by 5 bases and J by 5 bases; unmatched bases: 7. CDR3 size: 16 residues. CDR3 in amino acids: CASSWGLAGEWETQYF. The CDR3 coding sequence is TGTGCCAGCAGTTGGGGACTAGCGGGGGAATGGGAGACCCAGTACTTC.

In its sample, this clonotype was seen many times. This sequence joins TRBV9 and TRBJ1-5; no firm D call. The CDR3 runs to 13 residues. The germline V gene encodes CDR1 SGDLS and CDR2 YYNGEE. Trimming left V 0 bases short and J 7 bases short, with 8 bases between. Here the CDR3 DNA reads TGTGCCAGCAGCGTAGACCCAGTCCAGCCCCAGCATTTT. This codes for CASSVDPVQPQHF.

This clonotype was seen more than once but under ten times. The chain joins TRBV5-1 to TRBJ2-1, with TRBD2 as a possible D gene (5 bases). Trimming removed 4 bases at V and 7 bases at J, with 18 bases between. The CDR3 extends over 15 amino acids. Germline CDR1 reads SGHRS; CDR2 reads YFSETQ. The CDR3 spells CASSPAGLAVNEQFF. CDR3 coding DNA: TGCGCCAGCAGCCCAGCAGGACTGGCCGTTAATGAGCAGTTCTTC.

J is TRBJ1-6 and V is TRBV30; D unclear. V dropped 4 bases and J dropped 8 bases, with 12 bases sitting between them. CDR3 length: 13 residues. Germline V gives CDR1 GTSNPN, CDR2 SVGIG (reference sequence). The CDR3 loop is CAWNLHLDSPLHF. The CDR3, as DNA: TGTGCCTGGAACCTACACCTAGATTCACCCCTCCACTTT. Full variable domain (outside the CDR3, taken from reference TRBV30 and TRBJ1-6): SQTIHQWPATLVQPVGSPLSLECTVEGTSNPNLYWYRQAAGRGLQLLFYSVGIGQISSEVPQNLSASRPQDRQFILSSKKLLLSDSGFYLCAWNLHLDSPLHFGNGTRLTVT.

In this sample, this clonotype turned up a few times. V and J are TRBV15 and TRBJ1-4; possibly TRBD1 for D (6 bases). Trimming took off 3 bases at V and 4 bases at J, with 9 bases between the two ends. This CDR3 region has 14 residues. Germline V lookup: CDR1 LNHNV, CDR2 YYDKDF (reference sequence). Here the CDR3 DNA reads TGTGCCACCAGCAGGGACAGAGTTAATGAAAAACTGTTTTTT. Translation gives CATSRDRVNEKLFF.

In its sample, this clonotype was seen many times. The rearrangement uses TRBV12-3 or TRBV12-4 and TRBJ1-6; tentative D call: TRBD1 (6 bases). Trimming shortened V by 7 bases and J by 4 bases, and 17 bases separated the two germline ends. CDR3 length: 16 amino acids. CDR3 DNA: TGTGCCAGCACCCTCATCGGACAGCTTTATAATTCACCCCTCCACTTT. Protein sequence: CASTLIGQLYNSPLHF.

This clonotype was counted between two and nine times. The chain has TRBV2 and TRBJ2-2; 8 bases align to TRBD1. The germline V gene encodes CDR1 SNHLY and CDR2 FYNNEI. This CDR3 has 17 amino acids. Losses at the gene ends were 6 bases for V and 0 bases for J; bases not matched to a gene: 9. This CDR3 reads CASRAGGGLANTGELFF. The CDR3 DNA sequence: TGTGCCAGCAGAGCAGGGGGCGGTCTCGCGAACACCGGGGAGCTGTTTTTT.

The chain has TRBV6-1 and TRBJ2-1; TRBD1 aligns across 7 bases. In germline, CDR1 is MNHNS, CDR2 SASEGT. The CDR3 has 16 amino acids. V was clipped by 5 bases and J by 2 bases; unmatched bases: 9. The CDR3 sequence is CASSRRQGVPYNEQFF. DNA for the CDR3: TGTGCCAGCAGTAGAAGACAGGGTGTCCCCTACAATGAGCAGTTCTTC.

This clonotype has just a few counts. This rearrangement joins TRBV12-3 or TRBV12-4 to TRBJ2-6, with a possible D match to TRBD1 (6 bases). This CDR3 is built from 15 residues. Trimming left V 2 bases short and J 2 bases short, with 7 bases between. DNA of the CDR3: TGTGCCAGCAGTTTAAGGGGGACTGGGGCCAACGTCCTGACTTTC. Translating gives CASSLRGTGANVLTF.

This clonotype occurred a few times. V and J are TRBV5-4 and TRBJ1-1; 7 nucleotides line up with TRBD1. This CDR3 is 16 amino acids long. CDR1 is SGHNT, CDR2 YYREEE, per germline (reference sequence). Germline trimming cut 3 bases from V and 1 base from J; bases unmatched to any gene: 9. CDR3 in DNA: TGTGCCAGCAGCTCCCTAGGGGGCCCGACGAACACTGAAGCTTTCTTT. Encoded protein: CASSSLGGPTNTEAFF. Drawing the rest from reference TRBV5-4 and TRBJ1-1, the complete variable domain is ETGVTQSPTHLIKTRGQQVTLRCSSQSGHNTVSWYQQALGQGPQFIFQYYREEENGRGNFPPRFSGLQFPNYSSELNVNALELDDSALYLCASSSLGGPTNTEAFFGQGTRLTVV.

This clonotype turned up a few times. An end of the junction differs from the germline gene, which may be a read error. The chain joins TRBV20-1 to TRBJ2-7, with TRBD2 matching over 9 bases. Looked up from germline, CDR1 is DFQATT and CDR2 is SNEGSKA (reference sequence). The CDR3 is 12 amino acids. In nucleotides, the CDR3 is TGCAGTGCCGGGACTAGCTCCCACGAGCAGTACTTC. Encoded protein: CSAGTSSHEQYF.